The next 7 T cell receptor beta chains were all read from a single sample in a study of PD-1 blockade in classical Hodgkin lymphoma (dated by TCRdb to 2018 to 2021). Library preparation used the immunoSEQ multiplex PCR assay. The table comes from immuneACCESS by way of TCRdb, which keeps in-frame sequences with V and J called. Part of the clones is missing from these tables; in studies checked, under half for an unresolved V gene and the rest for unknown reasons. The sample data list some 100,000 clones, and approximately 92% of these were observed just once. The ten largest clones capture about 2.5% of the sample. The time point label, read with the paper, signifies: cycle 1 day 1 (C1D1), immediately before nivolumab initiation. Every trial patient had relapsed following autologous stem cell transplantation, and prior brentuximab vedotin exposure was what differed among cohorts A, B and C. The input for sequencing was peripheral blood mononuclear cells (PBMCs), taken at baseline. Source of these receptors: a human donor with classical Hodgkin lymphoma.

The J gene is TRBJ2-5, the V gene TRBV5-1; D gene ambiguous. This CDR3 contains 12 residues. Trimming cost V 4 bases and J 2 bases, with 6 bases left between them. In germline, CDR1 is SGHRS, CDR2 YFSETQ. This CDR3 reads CASSLDQETQYF. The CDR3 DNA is TGCGCCAGCAGCCTAGATCAAGAGACCCAGTACTTC.

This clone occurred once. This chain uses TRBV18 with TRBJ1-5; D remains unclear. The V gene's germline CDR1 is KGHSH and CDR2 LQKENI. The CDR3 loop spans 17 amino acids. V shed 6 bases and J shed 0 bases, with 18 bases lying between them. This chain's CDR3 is CASSSVGVFNSNQPQHF. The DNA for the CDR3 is TGTGCCAGCTCGTCCGTTGGGGTCTTTAATAGCAATCAGCCCCAGCATTTT.

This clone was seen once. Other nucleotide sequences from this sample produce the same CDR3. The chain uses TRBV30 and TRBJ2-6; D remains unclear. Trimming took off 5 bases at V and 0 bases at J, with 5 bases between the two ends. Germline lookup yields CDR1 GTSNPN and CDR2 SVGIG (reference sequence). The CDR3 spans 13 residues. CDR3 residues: CAWRSSGANVLTF. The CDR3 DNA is TGTGCCTGGCGGAGCTCTGGGGCCAACGTCCTGACTTTC.

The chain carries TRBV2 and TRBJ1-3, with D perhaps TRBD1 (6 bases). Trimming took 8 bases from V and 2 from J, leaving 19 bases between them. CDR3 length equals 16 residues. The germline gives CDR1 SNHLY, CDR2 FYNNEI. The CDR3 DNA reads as TGTGCCAGCTCTGGGCCAGGACAGACAACTGGAAACACCATATATTTT. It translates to CASSGPGQTTGNTIYF.

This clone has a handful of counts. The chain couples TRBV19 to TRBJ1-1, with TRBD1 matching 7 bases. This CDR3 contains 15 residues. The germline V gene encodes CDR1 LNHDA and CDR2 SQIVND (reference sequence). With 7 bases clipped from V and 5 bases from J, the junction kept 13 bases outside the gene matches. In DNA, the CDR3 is TGTGCCAGTACCCACCTTCACAGGGGTGGGACTGAAGCTTTCTTT. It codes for CASTHLHRGGTEAFF.

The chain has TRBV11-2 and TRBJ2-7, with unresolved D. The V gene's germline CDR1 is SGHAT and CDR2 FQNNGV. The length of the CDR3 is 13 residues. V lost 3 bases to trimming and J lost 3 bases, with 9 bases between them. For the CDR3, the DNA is TGTGCCAGCAGCTTGGGTCCCCGCTACGAGCAGTACTTC. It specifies CASSLGPRYEQYF.

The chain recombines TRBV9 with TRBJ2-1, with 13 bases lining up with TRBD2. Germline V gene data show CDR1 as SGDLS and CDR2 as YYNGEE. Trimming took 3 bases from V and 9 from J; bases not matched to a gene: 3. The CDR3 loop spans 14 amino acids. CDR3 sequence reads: CASSDGTSGIEQFF. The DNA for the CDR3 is TGTGCCAGCAGCGATGGGACTAGCGGGATTGAGCAGTTCTTC.